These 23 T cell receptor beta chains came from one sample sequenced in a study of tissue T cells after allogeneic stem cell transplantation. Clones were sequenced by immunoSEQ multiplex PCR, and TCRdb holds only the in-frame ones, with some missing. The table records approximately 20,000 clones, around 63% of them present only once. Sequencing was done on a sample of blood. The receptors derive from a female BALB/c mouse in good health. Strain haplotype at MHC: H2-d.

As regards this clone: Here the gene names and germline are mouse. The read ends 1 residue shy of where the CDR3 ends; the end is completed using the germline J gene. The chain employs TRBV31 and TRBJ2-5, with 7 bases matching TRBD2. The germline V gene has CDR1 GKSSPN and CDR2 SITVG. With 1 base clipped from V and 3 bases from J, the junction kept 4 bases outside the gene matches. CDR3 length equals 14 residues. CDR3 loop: CAWSPPWGQDTQYF. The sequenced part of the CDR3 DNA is TGTGCCTGGAGTCCCCCCTGGGGGCAAGACACCCAGTAC.

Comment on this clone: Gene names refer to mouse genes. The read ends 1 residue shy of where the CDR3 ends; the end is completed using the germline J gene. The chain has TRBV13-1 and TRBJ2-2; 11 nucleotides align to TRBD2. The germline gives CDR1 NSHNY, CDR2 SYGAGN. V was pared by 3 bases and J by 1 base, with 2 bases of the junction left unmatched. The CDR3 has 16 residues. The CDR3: CASSAGLGGNTGQLYF. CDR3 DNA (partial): TGTGCCAGCAGTGCCGGACTGGGGGGAAACACCGGGCAGCTCTAC.

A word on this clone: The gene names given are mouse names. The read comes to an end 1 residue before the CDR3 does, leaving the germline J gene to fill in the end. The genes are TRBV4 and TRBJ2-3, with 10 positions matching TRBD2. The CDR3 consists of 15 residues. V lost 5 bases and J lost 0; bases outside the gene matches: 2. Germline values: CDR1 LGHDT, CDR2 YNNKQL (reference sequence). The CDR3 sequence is CASSQLGGSAETLYF. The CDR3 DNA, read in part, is TGTGCCAGCAGCCAACTGGGGGGGAGTGCAGAAACGCTGTAT.

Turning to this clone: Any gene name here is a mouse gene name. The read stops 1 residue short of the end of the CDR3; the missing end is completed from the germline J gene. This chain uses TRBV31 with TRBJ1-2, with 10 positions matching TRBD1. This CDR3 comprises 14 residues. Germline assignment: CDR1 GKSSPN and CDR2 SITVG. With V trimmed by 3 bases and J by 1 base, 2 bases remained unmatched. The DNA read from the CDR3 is TGTGCCTGGAGCCGGGACAGGGGAAACTCCGACTACACC. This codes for CAWSRDRGNSDYT. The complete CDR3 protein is CAWSRDRGNSDYTF.

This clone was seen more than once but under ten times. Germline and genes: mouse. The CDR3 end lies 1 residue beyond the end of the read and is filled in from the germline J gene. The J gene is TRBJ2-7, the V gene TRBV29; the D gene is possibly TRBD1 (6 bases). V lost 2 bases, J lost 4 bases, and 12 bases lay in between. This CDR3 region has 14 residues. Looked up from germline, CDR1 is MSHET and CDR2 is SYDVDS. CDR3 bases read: TGTGCTAGCAGTTTAGTGGGACAAATATATGAACAGTAC. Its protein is CASSLVGQIYEQY. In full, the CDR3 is CASSLVGQIYEQYF.

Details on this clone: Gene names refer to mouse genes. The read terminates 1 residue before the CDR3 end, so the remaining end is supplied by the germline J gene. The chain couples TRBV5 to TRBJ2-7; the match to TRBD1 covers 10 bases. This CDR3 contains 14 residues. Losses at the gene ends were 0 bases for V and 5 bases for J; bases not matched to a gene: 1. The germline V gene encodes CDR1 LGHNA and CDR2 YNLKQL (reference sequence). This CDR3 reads CASSQEGQGHEQYF. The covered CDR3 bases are TGTGCCAGCAGCCAAGAGGGACAGGGGCATGAACAGTAC.

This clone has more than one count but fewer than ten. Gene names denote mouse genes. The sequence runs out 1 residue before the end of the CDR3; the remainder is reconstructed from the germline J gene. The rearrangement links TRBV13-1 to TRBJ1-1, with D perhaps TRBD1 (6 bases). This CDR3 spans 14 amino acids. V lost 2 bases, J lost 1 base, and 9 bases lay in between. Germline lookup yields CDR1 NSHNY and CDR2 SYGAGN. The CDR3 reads CASSEQGGNTEVFF. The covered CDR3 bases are TGTGCCAGCAGTGAACAGGGTGGGAACACAGAAGTCTTC.

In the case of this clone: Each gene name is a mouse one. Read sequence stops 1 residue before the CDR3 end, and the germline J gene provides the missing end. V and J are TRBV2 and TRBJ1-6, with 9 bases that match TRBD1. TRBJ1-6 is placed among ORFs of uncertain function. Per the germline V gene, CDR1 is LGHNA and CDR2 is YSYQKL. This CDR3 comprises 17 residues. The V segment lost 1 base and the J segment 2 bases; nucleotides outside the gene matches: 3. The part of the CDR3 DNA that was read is TGTGCCAGCAGCCAAGTCCGGGACAGGGCCTATAATTCGCCCCTCTAC. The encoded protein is CASSQVRDRAYNSPLY. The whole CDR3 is CASSQVRDRAYNSPLYF.

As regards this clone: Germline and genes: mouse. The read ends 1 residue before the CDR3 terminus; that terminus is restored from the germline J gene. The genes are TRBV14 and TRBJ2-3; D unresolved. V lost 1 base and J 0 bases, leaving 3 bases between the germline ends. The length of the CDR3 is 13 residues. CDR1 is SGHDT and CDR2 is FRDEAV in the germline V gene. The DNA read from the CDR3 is TGTGCCAGCAGTTTCCCTAGTGCAGAAACGCTGTAT. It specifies CASSFPSAETLY. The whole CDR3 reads CASSFPSAETLYF.

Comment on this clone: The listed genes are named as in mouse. CDR3 sequence: CASSQDPNSPLYF. The sequenced part of the CDR3 DNA is TGTGCCAGCAGCCAAGATCCTAATTCGCCCCTCTAC. V and J are TRBV2 and TRBJ1-6; the D is unclear. The sequenced fragment ends 1 residue before the CDR3 boundary, so the rest is inferred from the germline J gene. TRBJ1-6 is identified as an open reading frame with a role that is uncertain. The CDR3 extends over 13 amino acids. In germline, CDR1 is LGHNA, CDR2 YSYQKL. Between the trimmed V and J ends, which lost 0 bases and 6 bases, there was a span of 3 bases.

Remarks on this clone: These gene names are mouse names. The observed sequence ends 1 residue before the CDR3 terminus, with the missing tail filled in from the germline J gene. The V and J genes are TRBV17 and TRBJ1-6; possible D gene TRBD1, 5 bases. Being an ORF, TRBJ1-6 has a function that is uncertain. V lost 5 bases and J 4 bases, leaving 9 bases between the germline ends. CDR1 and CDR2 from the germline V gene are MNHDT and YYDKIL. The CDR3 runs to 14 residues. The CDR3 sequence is CASSPTEYNSPLYF. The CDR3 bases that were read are TGTGCTAGCAGTCCGACAGAATATAATTCGCCCCTCTAC.

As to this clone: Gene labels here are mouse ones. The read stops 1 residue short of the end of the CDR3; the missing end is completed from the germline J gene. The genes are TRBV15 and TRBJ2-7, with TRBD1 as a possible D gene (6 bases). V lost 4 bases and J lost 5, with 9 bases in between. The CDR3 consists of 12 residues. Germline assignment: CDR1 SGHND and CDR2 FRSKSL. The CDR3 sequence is CASSSTGNEQYF. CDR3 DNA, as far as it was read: TGTGCCAGCAGTTCAACAGGGAATGAACAGTAC.

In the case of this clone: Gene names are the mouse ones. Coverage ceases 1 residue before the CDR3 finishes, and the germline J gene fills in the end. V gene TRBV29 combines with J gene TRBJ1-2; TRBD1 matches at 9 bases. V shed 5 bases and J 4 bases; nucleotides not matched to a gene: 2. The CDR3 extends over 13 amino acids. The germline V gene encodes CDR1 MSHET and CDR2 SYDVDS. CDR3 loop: CASSMGQGSDYTF. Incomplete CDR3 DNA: TGTGCTAGCAGTATGGGACAGGGCTCCGACTACACC.

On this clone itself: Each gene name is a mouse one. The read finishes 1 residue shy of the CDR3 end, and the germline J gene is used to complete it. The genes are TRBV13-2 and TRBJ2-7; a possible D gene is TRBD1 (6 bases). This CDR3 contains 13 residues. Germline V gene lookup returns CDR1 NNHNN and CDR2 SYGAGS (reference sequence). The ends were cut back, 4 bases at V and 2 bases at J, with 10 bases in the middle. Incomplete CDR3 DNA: TGTGCCAGCGGTTTCGGGACACCCTATGAACAGTAC. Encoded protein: CASGFGTPYEQY. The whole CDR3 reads CASGFGTPYEQYF.

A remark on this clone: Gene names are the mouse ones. The CDR3 region is CASSYWGYEQYF. The sequenced part of the CDR3 DNA is TGTGCCAGCAGCTACTGGGGGTATGAACAGTAC. J is TRBJ2-7 and V is TRBV4; TRBD2 matches 7 bases. The CDR3 end is not reached by the read, which stops 1 residue before it; the germline J gene fills it in. Per germline, CDR1 LGHDT and CDR2 YNNKQL (reference sequence). V trimming: 3 bases; J trimming: 4 bases; junction bases outside the gene matches: 0. The length of the CDR3 is 12 residues.

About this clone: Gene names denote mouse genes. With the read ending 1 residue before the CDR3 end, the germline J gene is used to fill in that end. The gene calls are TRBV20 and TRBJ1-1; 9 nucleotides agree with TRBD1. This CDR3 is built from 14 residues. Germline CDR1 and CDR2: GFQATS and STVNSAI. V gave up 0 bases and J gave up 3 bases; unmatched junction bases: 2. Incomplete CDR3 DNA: TGTGGTGCTAGGGAACAGGGGGCGGACACAGAAGTCTTC. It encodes CGAREQGADTEVF. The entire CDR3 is CGAREQGADTEVFF.

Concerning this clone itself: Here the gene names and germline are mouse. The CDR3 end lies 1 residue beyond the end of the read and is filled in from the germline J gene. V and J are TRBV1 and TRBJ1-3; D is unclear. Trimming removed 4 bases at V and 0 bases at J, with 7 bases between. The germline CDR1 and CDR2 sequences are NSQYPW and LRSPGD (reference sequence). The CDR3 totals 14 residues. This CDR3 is CTCSGGSSGNTLYF. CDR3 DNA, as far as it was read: TGCACCTGCAGTGGAGGGAGTTCTGGAAATACGCTCTAT.

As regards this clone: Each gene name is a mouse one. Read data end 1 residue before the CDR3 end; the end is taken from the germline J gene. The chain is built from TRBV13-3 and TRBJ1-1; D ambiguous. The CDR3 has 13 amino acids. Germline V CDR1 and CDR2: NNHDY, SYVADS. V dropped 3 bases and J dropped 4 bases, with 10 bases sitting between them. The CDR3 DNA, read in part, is TGTGCCAGCAGTGCAAGGACGGGCACAGAAGTCTTC. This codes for CASSARTGTEVF. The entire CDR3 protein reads CASSARTGTEVFF.

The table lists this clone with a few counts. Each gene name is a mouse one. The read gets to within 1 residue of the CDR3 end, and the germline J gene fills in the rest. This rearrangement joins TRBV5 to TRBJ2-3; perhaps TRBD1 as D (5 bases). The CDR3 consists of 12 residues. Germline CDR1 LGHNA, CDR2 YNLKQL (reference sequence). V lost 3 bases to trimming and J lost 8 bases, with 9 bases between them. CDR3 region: CASSHQGGTLYF. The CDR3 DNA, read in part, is TGTGCCAGCAGCCACCAGGGAGGAACGCTGTAT.

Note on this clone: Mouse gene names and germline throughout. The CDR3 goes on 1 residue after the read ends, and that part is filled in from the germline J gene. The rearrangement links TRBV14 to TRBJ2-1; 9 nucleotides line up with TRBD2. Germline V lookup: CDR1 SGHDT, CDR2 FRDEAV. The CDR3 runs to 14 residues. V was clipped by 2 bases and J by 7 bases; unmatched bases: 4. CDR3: CASSFPGGGAEQFF. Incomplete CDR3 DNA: TGTGCCAGCAGTTTTCCTGGGGGGGGAGCTGAGCAGTTC. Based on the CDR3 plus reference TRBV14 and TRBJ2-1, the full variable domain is EAGVTQSPRYAVLQEGQAVSFWCDPISGHDTLYWYQQPRDQGPQLLVYFRDEAVIDNSQLPSDRFSAVRPKGTNSTLKIQSAKQGDTATYLCASSFPGGGAEQFFGPGTRLTVL.

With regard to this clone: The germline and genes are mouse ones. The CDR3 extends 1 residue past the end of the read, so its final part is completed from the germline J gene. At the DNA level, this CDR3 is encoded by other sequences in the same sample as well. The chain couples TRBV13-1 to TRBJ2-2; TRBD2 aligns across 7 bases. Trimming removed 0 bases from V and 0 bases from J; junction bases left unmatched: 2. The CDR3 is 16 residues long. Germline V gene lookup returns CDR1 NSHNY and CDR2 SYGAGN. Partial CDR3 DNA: TGTGCCAGCAGTGATGGCCTGGGGGCAAACACCGGGCAGCTCTAC. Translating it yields CASSDGLGANTGQLY. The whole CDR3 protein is CASSDGLGANTGQLYF.

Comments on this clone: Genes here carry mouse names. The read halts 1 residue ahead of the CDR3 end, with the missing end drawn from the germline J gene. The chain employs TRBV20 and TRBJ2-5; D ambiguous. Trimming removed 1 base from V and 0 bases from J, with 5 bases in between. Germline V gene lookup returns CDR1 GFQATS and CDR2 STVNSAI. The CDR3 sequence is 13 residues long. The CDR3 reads CGARGANQDTQYF. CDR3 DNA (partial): TGTGGTGCTAGGGGGGCGAACCAAGACACCCAGTAC.

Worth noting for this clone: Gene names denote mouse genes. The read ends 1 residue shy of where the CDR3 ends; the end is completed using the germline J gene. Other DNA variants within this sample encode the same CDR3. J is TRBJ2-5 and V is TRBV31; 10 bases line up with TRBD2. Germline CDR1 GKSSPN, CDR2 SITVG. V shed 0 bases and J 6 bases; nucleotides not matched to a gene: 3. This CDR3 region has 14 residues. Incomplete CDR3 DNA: TGTGCCTGGAGTCTAGACTGGGGGGAGGACACCCAGTAC. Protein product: CAWSLDWGEDTQY. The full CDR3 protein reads CAWSLDWGEDTQYF.